This T cell receptor (beta chain) was observed in a study of naive and memory T cell subsets. This CDR3 is 15 amino acids long. Per germline, CDR1 SEHNR and CDR2 FQNEAQ (reference sequence). With V trimmed by 3 bases and J by 4 bases, 4 bases remained unmatched. This clonotype showed up just a few times. Its specificity is unknown. Both TRBC1 and TRBC2 were covered by a beta constant-region primer of two equimolar oligonucleotides. Four rounds of PCR amplified the ligated cDNA using nested alpha and beta constant-region primers plus SP2. TCRdb redid the calling of the UMI-ligation and nested PCR reads with MiXCR, one entry per CDR3 protein. Found here are roughly 100,000 distinct CDR3 sequences, roughly 15% of them singletons; the top ten hold roughly 2.8%. Study-level points and caveats: In CD4 and CD8 cells, diversity dropped from naive through EMRA. Especially in CD8 cells, naive repertoires contained a few larger clonotypes, possibly CD45RA-re-expressing memory cells.

The chain joins TRBV7-9 to TRBJ1-1; TRBD1 agrees at 11 bases. The sequence was obtained from a human donor in good health. Sequenced material: naive CD8+ T cells from blood. The CDR3 here is CASSFPDRGLTEAFF. CDR3 sequence (DNA): TGTGCCAGCAGCTTCCCGGACAGGGGGCTCACTGAAGCTTTCTTT.